This T cell receptor beta chain was sequenced during a study of T cells after somatic rescue of genetic block. Data came from immunoSEQ multiplex PCR; TCRdb stores just in-frame clones and leaves some out. The repertoire includes tens of thousands of clones, 70% to 90% of them detected once, and around 1.5% sits in the top ten. The specimen was peripheral blood mononuclear cells (PBMCs). The receptor was derived from a woman aged 18-29 years.

CDR3 coding DNA: TGTGCCAGCAGCCGACCTGGGGACTATGGCTACACCTTC. Translating gives CASSRPGDYGYTF. The gene calls are TRBV5-5 and TRBJ1-2; D uncertain. V was trimmed by 4 bases and J by 3 bases, leaving 10 bases between them. This CDR3 is built from 13 residues. CDR1 and CDR2 from the germline V gene are SGHKS and YYEKEE (reference sequence).